The 23 T cell receptor beta chains given below trace back to one sample, sequenced in a study of identical twins. TCRdb independently ran MiXCR on the 5' RACE reads; one entry per CDR3 protein. The sample lists some 500,000 distinct CDR3 sequences, roughly an eighth occurring once. This sample was also put to use in a study of yellow fever vaccine responses in identical twins.

Sequencing was carried out using CD4+ T cells sorted from blood. These receptors originate from a woman aged 18-29 years in good health.

This clonotype was counted a few times. The V gene is TRBV20-1, the J gene TRBJ2-7, with unresolved D. The CDR3 is 14 residues long. Trimming took 3 bases from V and 3 from J, leaving 15 bases between them. Germline CDR1 and CDR2: DFQATT and SNEGSKA (reference sequence). Written as DNA, the CDR3 is TGCAGTGCTAGTTCGGGCCCCTACTACTACGAGCAGTACTTC. Translation: CSASSGPYYYEQYF.

The chain uses TRBV4-1 and TRBJ2-2; maybe TRBD2 (5 bases). The CDR3 sequence is 15 residues long. V dropped 0 bases and J dropped 5 bases, with 10 bases sitting between them. The germline V gene has CDR1 MGHRA and CDR2 YSYEKL. CDR3 DNA sequence: TGCGCCAGCAGCCAAGAGGGAGTGGGTACCGGGGAGCTGTTTTTT. Its protein product is CASSQEGVGTGELFF.

The genes are TRBV5-6 and TRBJ2-1; 11 bases are a match to TRBD2. The CDR3 contains 16 residues. V lost 1 base, J lost 0 bases, and 0 bases stayed unmatched. Per germline, CDR1 SGHDT and CDR2 YYEEEE. CDR3 amino acids: CASSLTSGSSYNEQFF. The CDR3 nucleotides are TGTGCCAGCAGCTTGACTAGCGGGAGCTCCTACAATGAGCAGTTCTTC.

V usage is TRBV6-1 and J usage is TRBJ2-5, with 9 positions matching TRBD1. This CDR3 spans 16 amino acids. The germline gives CDR1 MNHNS, CDR2 SASEGT. V lost 7 bases, J lost 1 base, and 10 bases stayed unmatched. The CDR3, as DNA: TGTGCCAGCACGCACGGGACAGGGCCACTCCAAGAGACCCAGTACTTC. Protein product: CASTHGTGPLQETQYF.

This chain joins TRBV7-9 and TRBJ2-1, with 11 bases fitting TRBD2. The V gene end was trimmed by 4 bases and the J gene end by 1 base; junction bases not matched to a gene: 3. CDR3 length: 16 residues. In germline, CDR1 is SEHNR, CDR2 FQNEAQ (reference sequence). CDR3 bases: TGTGCCAGCAGCTCCGGGACTAGCGGATCCTACAATGAGCAGTTCTTC. Protein: CASSSGTSGSYNEQFF.

This clonotype appeared a few times. This chain links TRBV7-2 with TRBJ2-5; no definite D call. The CDR3 is 16 amino acids. Germline V CDR1 and CDR2: SGHTA, FQGNSA. V was cut by 1 base and J by 2 bases, with 14 bases left in between. CDR3: CASSLEARRTQETQYF. The CDR3 coding sequence is TGTGCCAGCAGCTTAGAAGCCAGAAGAACTCAAGAGACCCAGTACTTC. Variable domain in full (rest from reference TRBV7-2 and TRBJ2-5): GAGVSQSPSNKVTEKGKDVELRCDPISGHTALYWYRQSLGQGLEFLIYFQGNSAPDKSGLPSDRFSAERTGGSVSTLTIQRTQQEDSAVYLCASSLEARRTQETQYFGPGTRLLVL.

This clonotype showed up just a few times. The rearrangement uses TRBV4-3 and TRBJ2-5, with 8 positions matching TRBD1. This CDR3 region has 15 residues. Per germline, CDR1 LGHNA and CDR2 YSLEER. The junction had 5 bases not matched to a gene; V was cut back by 0 bases and J by 5 bases. The CDR3: CASSQDRTGRETQYF. CDR3 bases: TGCGCCAGCAGCCAAGATCGGACAGGGCGGGAGACCCAGTACTTC.

This clonotype was recorded many times. This chain links TRBV29-1 with TRBJ2-1; maybe TRBD2 (6 bases). The CDR3 has 16 residues. Germline CDR1 SQVTM, CDR2 ANQGSEA. Trimming cost V 4 bases and J 0 bases, with 16 bases left between them. This CDR3 is CSVAWRGSNSYNEQFF. CDR3 coding DNA: TGCAGCGTTGCTTGGAGGGGCTCAAACTCCTACAATGAGCAGTTCTTC.

V and J are TRBV2 and TRBJ2-5, with TRBD2 matching over 7 bases. Germline CDR1 is SNHLY and CDR2 is FYNNEI. J lost 5 bases, V lost 11 bases, and 11 bases had no gene match. The CDR3 is 13 residues long. The CDR3 DNA follows: TGTGCCGGACGGAGGTGGGGGGGGGAGACCCAGTACTTC. Translated: CAGRRWGGETQYF.

The chain joins TRBV4-1 to TRBJ2-3, with D perhaps matching TRBD2 (7 bases). Germline CDR1 and CDR2: MGHRA and YSYEKL. The ends were cut back, 4 bases at V and 5 bases at J, with 19 bases in the middle. This CDR3 has 16 residues. The CDR3 nucleotides read TGCGCCAGCAGCCCCCAAGGCGGGGGCCTTGTAGATACGCAGTATTTT. This encodes CASSPQGGGLVDTQYF.

This clonotype has just one count. The genes are TRBV19 and TRBJ2-1; D not resolved. CDR3 length: 13 residues. Trimming stripped 9 bases from V and 5 bases from J, with 14 bases between. Germline CDR1 LNHDA, CDR2 SQIVND (reference sequence). The CDR3 sequence: CASLDYQNNEQFF. For the CDR3, the DNA is TGTGCCAGCCTAGATTATCAGAACAATGAGCAGTTCTTC.

The V gene is TRBV18, the J gene TRBJ2-7, with TRBD2 matching over 8 bases. The V gene end was trimmed by 0 bases and the J gene end by 2 bases; junction bases not matched to a gene: 9. In germline, CDR1 is KGHSH, CDR2 LQKENI. CDR3 length equals 17 residues. Written as DNA, the CDR3 is TGTGCCAGCTCACCACCGGGAAGCGGGGGAAGGCCCTACGAGCAGTACTTC. The encoded protein is CASSPPGSGGRPYEQYF.

The genes are TRBV5-1 and TRBJ2-7, with 8 bases fitting TRBD2. The V gene end was trimmed by 0 bases and the J gene end by 2 bases; junction bases not matched to a gene: 4. This CDR3 has 15 amino acids. Germline-derived CDR1 and CDR2 are SGHRS and YFSETQ. The CDR3 loop reads CASSLGGREAYEQYF. CDR3 bases: TGCGCCAGCAGCTTGGGTGGGCGGGAGGCCTACGAGCAGTACTTC.

This sequence joins TRBV5-4 and TRBJ2-7; D is unresolved. Trimming cost V 3 bases and J 5 bases, with 9 bases left between them. This CDR3 is built from 12 residues. CDR1 and CDR2 from the germline V gene are SGHNT and YYREEE (reference sequence). CDR3 sequence reads: CASSSSRDEQYF. The CDR3 DNA is TGTGCCAGCAGCTCCTCACGGGACGAGCAGTACTTC.

This clonotype was recorded many times. This chain links TRBV4-2 with TRBJ2-5, with 7 bases lining up with TRBD1. The germline gives CDR1 LGHNA, CDR2 YNFKEQ. The CDR3 is made up of 16 amino acids. The junction had 12 bases not matched to a gene; V was cut back by 2 bases and J by 6 bases. CDR3 sequence: CASSQPRTGGAKTQYF. CDR3 coding DNA: TGTGCCAGCAGCCAACCCCGGACAGGTGGTGCAAAGACCCAGTACTTC.

The chain couples TRBV9 to TRBJ1-2; D unclear. The CDR3 has 12 amino acids. Germline assignment: CDR1 SGDLS and CDR2 YYNGEE. The V gene lost 2 bases and the J gene lost 2 bases, with 4 bases spanning the gap. The CDR3 bases are TGTGCCAGCAGCGTGCGGAACTATGGCTACACCTTC. Protein: CASSVRNYGYTF.

This clonotype was found a few times. The gene calls are TRBV24-1 and TRBJ2-4; D unclear. The CDR3 covers 12 residues. The V end lost 9 bases, the J end lost 13 bases, and 18 bases lay between the germline ends. From germline, CDR1 is KGHDR and CDR2 SFDVKD. Here the CDR3 DNA reads TGTGCCACCGGAGATTCCCCGGGCAGACAGTACTTC. Its protein is CATGDSPGRQYF.

V is TRBV12-3 or TRBV12-4 and J is TRBJ2-7, with TRBD1 matching 9 bases. CDR3 size: 13 residues. V lost 5 bases to trimming and J lost 7 bases; unmatched junction nucleotides: 6. In nucleotides, the CDR3 is TGTGCCAGCAGTAAAGGACAGGGGTTTGAGCAGTACTTC. Protein sequence: CASSKGQGFEQYF.

The V and J genes are TRBV29-1 and TRBJ2-7; D remains unclear. V was trimmed by 7 bases and J by 2 bases, leaving 12 bases between them. The CDR3 is 12 amino acids. CDR1 is SQVTM and CDR2 is ANQGSEA in the germline V gene. CDR3: CSALGSTYEQYF. CDR3 in DNA: TGCAGCGCCCTCGGATCAACCTACGAGCAGTACTTC.

The chain combines TRBV18 with TRBJ2-1; the D call may be TRBD1 or TRBD2 (8 bases each). Per germline, CDR1 KGHSH and CDR2 LQKENI. CDR3 size: 20 residues. V dropped 0 bases and J dropped 3 bases, with 24 bases sitting between them. The CDR3 bases are TGTGCCAGCTCACCACCGAGGTCCGGGGGGGCGGGACAGGTCTACAATGAGCAGTTCTTC. Translated: CASSPPRSGGAGQVYNEQFF.

This clonotype was counted at least ten times. The chain employs TRBV12-3 or TRBV12-4 and TRBJ1-5; unclear D gene. The CDR3 loop spans 12 amino acids. Trimming left V 6 bases short and J 1 base short, with 4 bases between. CDR3 nucleotides: TGTGCCAGCAGGTTGAGCAATCAGCCCCAGCATTTT. This translates into CASRLSNQPQHF.

This clonotype was counted ten times or more. V gene TRBV15 combines with J gene TRBJ2-2, with D hard to call. V was shortened by 0 bases and J by 4 bases, with 9 bases between the two germline ends. The CDR3 sequence is 15 residues long. Germline CDR1 and CDR2: LNHNV and YYDKDF (reference sequence). CDR3 in DNA: TGTGCCACCAGCAGAGAGCGGATGGGCACCGGGGAGCTGTTTTTT. Protein product: CATSRERMGTGELFF.

This clonotype has more than one count but fewer than ten. The chain carries TRBV6-5 and TRBJ2-7; TRBD2 aligns across 7 bases. This CDR3 has 15 residues. Germline CDR1 MNHEY, CDR2 SVGAGI. The junction had 8 bases not matched to a gene; V was cut back by 6 bases and J by 0 bases. The CDR3 bases are TGTGCCAGCAGAATTGCGGGAGTAGGCTCCTACGAGCAGTACTTC. As protein: CASRIAGVGSYEQYF.